Shown below are 25 T cell receptor beta chains from a single sample sequenced in a study of Ad26.COV2.S vaccination and SARS-CoV-2 variants. Treatment of the sample: over 15 received Ad26.COV2.S at low or high dose, single or two shots; several received placebo; per-sample allocation not given. Sampling occurred on day 63 after the first vaccine or placebo injection. TCRdb's copy holds only in-frame clones and misses some; the assay was immunoSEQ multiplex PCR. In the table there are 440,000 or so clones, around 90% of which are singletons. Sequencing used peripheral blood, obtained in a trial of Ad26.COV2.S vaccine versus placebo. These receptors originate from a person aged 18 to 65 who received the Ad26.COV2.S COVID-19 vaccine or a placebo.

As to this clone: Other DNA sequences in this sample translate to the same CDR3. V and J are TRBV9 and TRBJ1-3; possibly TRBD1 for D (6 bases). This CDR3 is built from 17 residues. V was shortened by 5 bases and J by 1 base, with 19 bases between the two germline ends. Germline assignment: CDR1 SGDLS and CDR2 YYNGEE. CDR3 in DNA: TGTGCCAGCAGTTCAGGAGGGGGGAGTTTTTCTGGAAACACCATATATTTT. This translates into CASSSGGGSFSGNTIYF.

This clone was detected a few times. The genes are TRBV7-9 and TRBJ2-7, with no clear D. CDR1 is SEHNR, CDR2 FQNEAQ, per germline (reference sequence). The CDR3 consists of 14 residues. V was trimmed by 3 bases and J by 3 bases, leaving 12 bases between them. CDR3 in DNA: TGTGCCAGCAGCTTTAGTGGACCTAACTACGAGCAGTACTTC. Encoded protein: CASSFSGPNYEQYF.

CDR3 nucleotide sequence: TGCGCCAGCAGCCTTAGTCCCCCACAGGGAGGGCTGTACTTC. It specifies CASSLSPPQGGLYF. The chain combines TRBV4-1 with TRBJ2-7; a weak D match, TRBD2 (7 bases). Germline V lookup: CDR1 MGHRA, CDR2 YSYEKL. There are 14 residues in the CDR3. The V and J ends lost 4 bases and 12 bases respectively, with 22 bases between them.

This clone occurred once. The genes are TRBV2 and TRBJ2-3, with TRBD2 matching 7 bases. Germline values: CDR1 SNHLY, CDR2 FYNNEI. The CDR3 extends over 16 amino acids. Unmatched junction bases numbered 16, after V lost 7 bases and J lost 6 bases. CDR3 residues: CASTSASGHSGDTQYF. CDR3 nucleotide sequence: TGTGCCAGCACGTCGGCTAGCGGCCACTCGGGGGATACGCAGTATTTT.

Turning to this clone: Germline is not matched at one junction end, which may reflect a read error. This CDR3 reads CASSRTEGLRETQYF. CDR3 sequence (DNA): TGTGCTAGCAGTCGCACCGAGGGGCTAAGGGAGACCCAGTACTTC. V and J are TRBV7-7 and TRBJ2-5; D could derive from TRBD1 or TRBD2 (5 bases each). The CDR3 has 15 amino acids. Per germline, CDR1 SSHAT and CDR2 FNYEAQ (reference sequence).

This rearrangement joins TRBV3-1 (or the pseudogene TRBV3-2) to TRBJ2-3; 8 bases are a match to TRBD2. CDR1 LGHDT and CDR2 YNNKEL come from the germline V gene (reference sequence). The CDR3 has 15 amino acids. J was trimmed by 6 bases and V by 3 bases; bases with no gene match: 8. As DNA, the CDR3 is TGTGCCAGCAGCCATCCCGGGAGGGCCGGGGATACGCAGTATTTT. Protein: CASSHPGRAGDTQYF.

The rearrangement joins TRBV28 to TRBJ2-1; TRBD1 aligns across 8 bases. The V segment lost 4 bases and the J segment 1 base; nucleotides outside the gene matches: 6. Germline V gene lookup returns CDR1 MDHEN and CDR2 SYDVKM. This CDR3 is built from 16 residues. The DNA for the CDR3 is TGTGCCAGCAGTTACGGACAGGGAAGGTCCTACAATGAGCAGTTCTTC. It codes for CASSYGQGRSYNEQFF.

The V call is TRBV4-2, the J call TRBJ1-1; no clear D. Germline assignment: CDR1 LGHNA and CDR2 YNFKEQ. The CDR3 runs to 15 residues. V lost 0 bases and J lost 0, with 8 bases in between. Here the CDR3 DNA reads TGTGCCAGCAGCCAAGATACCATAATGAACACTGAAGCTTTCTTT. Protein: CASSQDTIMNTEAFF.

The rearrangement links TRBV19 to TRBJ1-1; maybe TRBD1 (5 bases). CDR3 length equals 14 residues. Germline V gene sequence: CDR1 LNHDA, CDR2 SQIVND (reference sequence). With 3 bases removed from V and 1 base from J, the gap between germline ends came to 9 bases. CDR3 residues: CASSMRGTNTEAFF. CDR3 DNA: TGTGCCAGTAGTATGAGGGGTACGAACACTGAAGCTTTCTTT.

CDR3 in DNA: TGTGCCAGCTTACCCCCTGCGGGCAAGCAGTACTTC. This codes for CASLPPAGKQYF. The chain has TRBV28 and TRBJ2-7; possible D gene TRBD2, 5 bases. CDR3 length: 12 amino acids. Germline V lookup: CDR1 MDHEN, CDR2 SYDVKM. The V and J ends lost 8 bases and 8 bases respectively, with 16 bases between them.

The chain combines TRBV3-1 (or the pseudogene TRBV3-2) with TRBJ2-5; TRBD2 aligns across 10 bases. Germline-derived CDR1 and CDR2 are LGHDT and YNNKEL (reference sequence). This CDR3 contains 17 residues. Trimming took 4 bases from V and 4 from J; bases not matched to a gene: 12. The CDR3, as DNA: TGTGCCAGCAGCCTGACCCAAGCGGGAGGGGTCCCAGAGACCCAGTACTTC. This gives the protein CASSLTQAGGVPETQYF.

CDR3 residues: CASSYRLYTGELFF. The CDR3, as DNA: TGTGCCAGCAGCTACCGACTGTACACCGGGGAGCTGTTTTTT. The chain recombines TRBV7-3 with TRBJ2-2, with D uncertain. V lost 4 bases, J lost 3 bases, and 9 bases lay in between. The CDR3 is made up of 14 amino acids. Germline lookup yields CDR1 SGHTA and CDR2 FQGTGA. The variable domain in full, with the rest retrieved from reference TRBV7-3 and TRBJ2-2, is GAGVSQTPSNKVTEKGKYVELRCDPISGHTALYWYRQSLGQGPEFLIYFQGTGAADDSGLPNDRFFAVRPEGSVSTLKIQRTERGDSAVYLCASSYRLYTGELFFGEGSRLTVL.

The chain is built from TRBV29-1 and TRBJ2-7; no reliable D call. CDR1 SQVTM and CDR2 ANQGSEA come from the germline V gene. Between the trimmed V and J ends, which lost 6 bases and 1 base, there was a span of 16 bases. The CDR3 length is 14 residues. The CDR3 DNA reads TGCAGCGTCACCAAAGGGTCAGTGTCCTACGAGCAGTACTTC. Amino acids: CSVTKGSVSYEQYF.

The chain joins TRBV12-3 or TRBV12-4 to TRBJ1-1, with unresolved D. The CDR3 totals 11 residues. Trimming cost V 6 bases and J 0 bases, with 2 bases left between them. The CDR3 DNA reads TGTGCCAGCAGGTTGAACACTGAAGCTTTCTTT. This gives the protein CASRLNTEAFF.

This clone appeared a single time. This chain uses TRBV6-2 or TRBV6-3 with TRBJ1-3; tentatively, D is TRBD1 (6 bases). The CDR3 contains 17 residues. Trimming removed 6 bases at V and 0 bases at J, with 18 bases between. CDR1 is MNHEY, CDR2 SVGEGT, per germline. DNA for the CDR3: TGTGCCAGCAGCGATCTTCCTACAGGGAGCTCTGGAAACACCATATATTTT. This translates into CASSDLPTGSSGNTIYF.

The chain has TRBV19 and TRBJ2-7, with D possibly being TRBD2 (6 bases). Trimming removed 4 bases from V and 0 bases from J, with 10 bases in between. The V gene's germline CDR1 is LNHDA and CDR2 SQIVND (reference sequence). The CDR3 is made up of 14 amino acids. As DNA, the CDR3 is TGTGCCAGTAGTAGACGGGAGATCTCCTACGAGCAGTACTTC. The encoded protein is CASSRREISYEQYF.

The chain combines TRBV7-8 with TRBJ2-7; 9 bases agree with TRBD2. J lost 2 bases, V lost 1 base, and 3 bases had no gene match. Germline loops: CDR1 SGHVS, CDR2 FQNEAQ. The CDR3 totals 15 residues. Here the CDR3 reads CASSLVAGVTYEQYF. Written as DNA, the CDR3 is TGTGCCAGCAGCTTAGTAGCGGGGGTAACCTACGAGCAGTACTTC.

This chain uses TRBV6-2 or TRBV6-3 with TRBJ1-1; D gene ambiguous. Germline V gene lookup returns CDR1 MNHEY and CDR2 SVGEGT. This CDR3 is built from 12 residues. Trimming removed 5 bases at V and 11 bases at J, with 15 bases between. The CDR3 is CASSQTVTGAFF. Written as DNA, the CDR3 is TGTGCCAGCAGTCAGACCGTTACGGGGGCTTTCTTT.

The chain recombines TRBV24-1 with TRBJ1-2; 9 positions match TRBD1. The germline gives CDR1 KGHDR, CDR2 SFDVKD. V was clipped by 4 bases and J by 4 bases; unmatched bases: 0. The CDR3 totals 13 residues. The CDR3 DNA sequence: TGTGCCACCAGTGAGGACAGGGGCTATGGCTACACCTTC. Translated, it gives CATSEDRGYGYTF.

The chain is built from TRBV10-3 and TRBJ1-1; tentatively, D is TRBD1 (6 bases). CDR1 and CDR2 from the germline V gene are ENHRY and SYGVKD. The CDR3 has 13 amino acids. V was pared by 2 bases and J by 7 bases, with 11 bases between. The CDR3 nucleotides are TGTGCCATCAGTGAGGATGGGGACATTGAAGCTTTCTTT. Translation: CAISEDGDIEAFF.

This clone showed up just a few times. The V gene is TRBV7-6, the J gene TRBJ2-3; maybe TRBD1 (6 bases). The V gene lost 5 bases and the J gene lost 0 bases, with 12 bases spanning the gap. The CDR3 spans 15 residues. Germline V CDR1 and CDR2: SGHVS, FNYEAQ. CDR3 in amino acids: CASSRRGQSTDTQYF. CDR3 DNA sequence: TGTGCCAGCAGCCGCCGAGGACAGAGCACAGATACGCAGTATTTT.

The chain is built from TRBV18 and TRBJ1-3; TRBD1 might be the D (6 bases). This CDR3 contains 17 residues. Per the germline V gene, CDR1 is KGHSH and CDR2 is LQKENI. Between the trimmed V and J ends, which lost 3 bases and 0 bases, there was a span of 15 bases. The DNA of the CDR3 is TGTGCCAGCTCACCGGTCTCAGGGGACTACTCTGGAAACACCATATATTTT. Its protein product is CASSPVSGDYSGNTIYF.

The chain has TRBV6-2 or TRBV6-3 and TRBJ2-7; D not certain. V lost 3 bases and J lost 2, with 5 bases in between. The CDR3 loop spans 12 amino acids. In germline, CDR1 is MNHEY, CDR2 SVGEGT. CDR3 sequence (DNA): TGTGCCAGCAGTTATTCGACCTACGAGCAGTACTTC. This translates into CASSYSTYEQYF.

Concerning this clone itself: At one of its ends the junction is not consistent with the germline gene, which may arise from a read error. The CDR3 DNA is TGTGCTAGCAGCAGGGACAGGGCGCGGGGAGAGACCCAGTACTTC. Translation gives CASSRDRARGETQYF. The chain is built from TRBV7-7 and TRBJ2-5; 9 nucleotides match TRBD1. The germline gives CDR1 SSHAT, CDR2 FNYEAQ (reference sequence). This CDR3 is built from 15 residues.

This clone was counted between two and nine times. This chain connects TRBV9 to TRBJ2-7, with TRBD1 as a possible D gene (5 bases). Germline V gene sequence: CDR1 SGDLS, CDR2 YYNGEE. V was trimmed by 2 bases and J by 2 bases, leaving 11 bases between them. The CDR3 loop spans 14 amino acids. The CDR3 bases are TGTGCCAGCAGCGTCTCAGGGAACACCTACGAGCAGTACTTC. This codes for CASSVSGNTYEQYF.